The rows below give T cell receptor beta chains drawn from one sample of a study of cytomegalovirus exposure and HLA in healthy donors. TCRdb's copy holds only in-frame clones and misses some; the assay was immunoSEQ multiplex PCR. Among around 210,000 clones listed, about 77% were seen once. Sequences were obtained from PBMCs. The receptors originated from a boy aged 10-17 years in good health and CMV-seronegative. Both conserved end residues are part of each CDR3. A D gene is named only where the DNA matches it firmly. The size of a clone is reported for some rows only, either as once, few or many, or as a class for expanded clones.

d_gene	v_gene	j_gene	abundance	CDR3aa	CDR3nt
TRBD1	TRBV5-1	TRBJ2-3	.	CASSKDRGDDTQYF	TGCGCCAGCAGCAAGGACAGGGGGGACGATACGCAGTATTTT
.	TRBV29-1	TRBJ2-1	.	CSVGTPGLASSYNEQFF	TGCAGCGTAGGAACCCCGGGCCTAGCGAGCTCCTACAATGAGCAGTTCTTC
.	TRBV29-1	TRBJ2-6	.	CSVEVAKDGDSGANVLTF	TGCAGCGTTGAAGTCGCAAAGGACGGGGACTCTGGGGCCAACGTCCTGACTTTC
.	TRBV7-3	TRBJ1-1	once	CASSLRRNTEAFF	TGTGCCAGCAGTTTACGGAGGAACACTGAAGCCTTCTTT
TRBD1	TRBV11-2	TRBJ1-2	few	CASSRIRTGEHYGYTF	TGTGCCAGCAGCCGCATCCGGACAGGGGAGCACTATGGCTACACCTTC
TRBD2	TRBV7-2	TRBJ2-5	.	CASTEHGLAAVQETQYF	TGTGCCAGCACCGAGCATGGACTAGCGGCAGTCCAAGAGACCCAGTACTTC
.	TRBV19	TRBJ2-6	once	CASSTQHSGANVLTF	TGTGCCAGTAGTACCCAACACTCTGGGGCCAACGTCCTGACTTTC
.	TRBV9	TRBJ2-6	few	CASSVVGGELGANVLTF	TGTGCCAGCAGCGTAGTTGGCGGGGAATTGGGGGCCAACGTCCTGACTTTC
.	TRBV27	TRBJ2-3	few	CASSLVGQKGTISTDTQYF	TGTGCCAGCAGTTTAGTGGGACAAAAAGGAACAATTAGCACAGATACGCAGTATTTT
.	TRBV7-6	TRBJ1-1	.	CASSLAQGNTEAFF	TGTGCCAGCAGCTTAGCGCAGGGGAACACTGAAGCTTTCTTT
.	TRBV19	TRBJ2-7	.	CASSINRGYEQYF	TGTGCCAGTAGTATAAACCGGGGTTACGAGCAGTACTTC
TRBD2	TRBV30	TRBJ2-7	.	CAWSNFYETSDRGEQYF	TGTGCCTGGAGCAACTTCTACGAGACTAGCGATCGGGGCGAGCAGTACTTC
TRBD1	TRBV15	TRBJ1-3	.	CATSRAGTGGGWTGNTIYF	TGTGCCACCAGCAGAGCCGGGACAGGGGGCGGGTGGACTGGAAACACCATATATTTT
TRBD2	TRBV13	TRBJ2-7	.	CASSTSGLAGVNVYEQYF	TGTGCCAGCAGCACCTCCGGACTAGCGGGAGTTAACGTATACGAGCAGTACTTC
.	TRBV2	TRBJ1-1	few	CASRSSLRAEAFF	TGTGCCAGCAGATCGAGTTTACGGGCTGAAGCTTTCTTT
TRBD1	TRBV27	TRBJ1-1	.	CASPGQAQLGGAFF	TGTGCCAGCCCGGGACAGGCCCAACTCGGAGGGGCTTTCTTT
TRBD1	TRBV19	TRBJ1-1	.	CASRGGQGSTEAFF	TGTGCCAGTAGGGGGGGACAGGGATCCACTGAAGCTTTCTTT
.	TRBV4-1	TRBJ1-1	.	CASSQDFVFRSTEAFF	TGCGCCAGCAGCCAAGATTTTGTGTTCCGGTCCACTGAAGCTTTCTTT
TRBD2	TRBV29-1	TRBJ2-1	few	CSIGSNFLGSGNSYNEQFF	TGCAGCATCGGGTCAAATTTTTTGGGGAGCGGGAACTCCTACAATGAGCAGTTCTTC
.	TRBV7-9	TRBJ2-2	.	CASSLTPPPGELFF	TGTGCCAGCAGCTTGACTCCCCCCCCCGGGGAGCTGTTTTTT
.	TRBV27	TRBJ2-7	.	CASSISGSSYEQYF	TGTGCCAGCAGTATTTCAGGGTCTTCCTACGAGCAGTACTTC
TRBD2	TRBV5-1	TRBJ2-7	.	CASSLSGAGPWYEQYF	TGCGCCAGCAGCTTGAGCGGGGCCGGCCCGTGGTACGAGCAGTACTTC
.	TRBV5-4	TRBJ1-4	few	CASSPRGATNEKLFF	TGTGCCAGCAGCCCCCGGGGAGCAACTAATGAAAAACTGTTTTTT
.	TRBV14	TRBJ1-2	few	CASSLTGFGGYTF	TGTGCCAGCAGCCTAACAGGGTTTGGGGGCTACACCTTC
.	TRBV6-5	TRBJ2-1	once	CASSHHPSGNEQFF	TGTGCCAGCAGCCACCATCCCAGTGGCAATGAGCAGTTCTTC
TRBD2	TRBV7-9	TRBJ2-1	.	CASSLRIAGEYDEQFF	TGTGCCAGCAGCCTTAGGATAGCGGGAGAATATGATGAGCAGTTCTTC
.	TRBV5-1	TRBJ1-2	.	CASSTDRDGYTF	TGCGCCAGCAGCACCGACAGAGACGGCTACACCTTC
TRBD1	TRBV30	TRBJ2-7	.	CAWSVPRGLNEQYF	TGTGCCTGGAGTGTACCCAGGGGGCTTAACGAGCAGTACTTC
.	TRBV7-9	TRBJ1-2	.	CASSLGQADGYTF	TGTGCCAGCAGCTTAGGGCAGGCTGATGGCTACACCTTC
TRBD2	TRBV2	TRBJ2-5	.	CASSEVGSGYQETQYF	TGTGCCAGCAGTGAAGTAGGTAGCGGGTACCAAGAGACCCAGTACTTC
TRBD2	TRBV9	TRBJ2-1	.	CASSGASGGAAEQFF	TGTGCCAGCAGCGGAGCTAGCGGGGGGGCCGCTGAGCAGTTCTTC
TRBD2	TRBV9	TRBJ2-2	.	CASSGTSGTGELFF	TGTGCCAGCAGCGGGACTAGCGGCACCGGGGAGCTGTTTTTT
TRBD1	TRBV6-5	TRBJ2-7	few	CASSSDRGQGKQYF	TGTGCCAGCAGTTCCGACAGGGGGCAGGGGAAACAGTACTTC
TRBD1	TRBV11-3	TRBJ2-7	.	CASSSSGTGIYEQYF	TGTGCCAGCAGCTCCTCCGGGACAGGGATCTACGAGCAGTACTTC
.	TRBV9	TRBJ2-7	.	CASSASSYEQYF	TGTGCCAGCAGCGCCAGCTCCTACGAGCAGTACTTC
TRBD1	TRBV10-3	TRBJ2-2	.	CAIRVEDRGPDGELFF	TGTGCCATCAGAGTAGAGGACAGGGGGCCTGACGGGGAGCTGTTTTTT
.	TRBV30	TRBJ1-1	.	CASQRTGLEAFF	TGTGCCTCTCAGCGCACGGGACTTGAAGCTTTCTTT
TRBD2	TRBV19	TRBJ2-7	.	CASSIDTSGLAGVYEQYF	TGTGCCAGTAGTATAGACACCTCGGGACTAGCGGGAGTTTACGAGCAGTACTTC
.	TRBV19	TRBJ2-5	.	CASSILPTYQETQYF	TGTGCCAGTAGTATCCTACCCACGTACCAAGAGACCCAGTACTTC
.	TRBV7-9	TRBJ1-4	.	CASSLMGRDGREKLFF	TGTGCCAGCAGCCTTATGGGGCGGGACGGTCGTGAAAAACTGTTTTTT